Listed below are T cell receptor beta chains from one sample, sequenced in a study of T cells in Graves' hyperthyroidism and ophthalmopathy. TCRdb called the multiplex PCR reads again in MiXCR, with one record for every CDR3 protein. The data contain under 650,000 distinct CDR3 sequences, about 17% of them singletons. The sequenced sample was blood. The receptors here all came from a woman between 25 and 40 years old with Graves' hyperthyroidism. The conserved cysteine and the conserved F or W are not part of the CDR3 here.

J	V	CDR3
TRBJ1-2	TRBV6-1	ASSDPGHSNYGYT
TRBJ2-7	TRBV12-3/TRBV12-4	ASSFGAELPSYEQY
TRBJ2-1	TRBV6-2/TRBV6-3	ASSYFPLYNEQF
TRBJ1-1	TRBV2	ASSETDRVGTEAF
TRBJ1-6	TRBV27	ASSIRHRFSPLH
TRBJ2-7	TRBV27	ASSLAWTGTYEQY
TRBJ1-1	TRBV28	ASSSYRGPLNTEAF
TRBJ1-6	TRBV6-1	ACSAEGPSPLH
TRBJ2-2	TRBV14	ASSQPHRTGELF
TRBJ1-1	TRBV3-1	ASSQEAEAF
TRBJ2-5	TRBV11-2	ASSTRGQGLYQETQY
TRBJ2-7	TRBV30	AWSFGGPAGEQY
TRBJ2-2	TRBV6-5	ASSYAQGGAGELF
TRBJ2-7	TRBV18	ASSPGSGDSYEQY
TRBJ2-7	TRBV29-1	SVEIRASPYEQY
TRBJ2-1	TRBV3-1	ASSQATSGSLEQF
TRBJ2-7	TRBV4-1	ASSQVRAYEQY
TRBJ2-2	TRBV6-1	ASSEVPGPQGGELF
TRBJ2-2	TRBV7-9	ASSGYDRGNSNTGELF
TRBJ2-7	TRBV5-1	ASSFSGSSYEQY
TRBJ1-2	TRBV2	ASTPQGGVDYYGYT
TRBJ2-7	TRBV20-1	SAPRRESPYEQY
TRBJ2-5	TRBV13	ASSLGTAGGSRETQY
TRBJ2-5	TRBV6-1	ASSYQDRGGETQY
TRBJ2-7	TRBV5-1	ASSLAPIYEQY
TRBJ1-6	TRBV2	ASSEIGGFDSPLH
TRBJ2-7	TRBV2	ASSEETGYEQY